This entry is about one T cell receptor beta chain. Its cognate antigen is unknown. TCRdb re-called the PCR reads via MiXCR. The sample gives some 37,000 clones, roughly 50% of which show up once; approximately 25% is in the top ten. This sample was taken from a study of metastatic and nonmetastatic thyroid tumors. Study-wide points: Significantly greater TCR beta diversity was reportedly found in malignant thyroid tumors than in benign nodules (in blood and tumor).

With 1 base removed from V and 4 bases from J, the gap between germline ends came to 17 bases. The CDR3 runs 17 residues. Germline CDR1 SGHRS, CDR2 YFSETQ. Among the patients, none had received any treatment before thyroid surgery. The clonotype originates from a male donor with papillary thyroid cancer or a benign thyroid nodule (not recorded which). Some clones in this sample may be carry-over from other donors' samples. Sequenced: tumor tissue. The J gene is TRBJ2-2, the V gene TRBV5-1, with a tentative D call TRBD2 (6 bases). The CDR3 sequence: CASSLNSGTTPTGELFF. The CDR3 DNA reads TGCGCCAGCAGCTTGAATAGCGGAACAACACCCACCGGGGAGCTGTTTTTT. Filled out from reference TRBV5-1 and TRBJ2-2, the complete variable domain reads KAGVTQTPRYLIKTRGQQVTLSCSPISGHRSVSWYQQTPGQGLQFLFEYFSETQRNKGNFPGRFSGRQFSNSRSEMNVSTLELGDSALYLCASSLNSGTTPTGELFFGEGSRLTVL.